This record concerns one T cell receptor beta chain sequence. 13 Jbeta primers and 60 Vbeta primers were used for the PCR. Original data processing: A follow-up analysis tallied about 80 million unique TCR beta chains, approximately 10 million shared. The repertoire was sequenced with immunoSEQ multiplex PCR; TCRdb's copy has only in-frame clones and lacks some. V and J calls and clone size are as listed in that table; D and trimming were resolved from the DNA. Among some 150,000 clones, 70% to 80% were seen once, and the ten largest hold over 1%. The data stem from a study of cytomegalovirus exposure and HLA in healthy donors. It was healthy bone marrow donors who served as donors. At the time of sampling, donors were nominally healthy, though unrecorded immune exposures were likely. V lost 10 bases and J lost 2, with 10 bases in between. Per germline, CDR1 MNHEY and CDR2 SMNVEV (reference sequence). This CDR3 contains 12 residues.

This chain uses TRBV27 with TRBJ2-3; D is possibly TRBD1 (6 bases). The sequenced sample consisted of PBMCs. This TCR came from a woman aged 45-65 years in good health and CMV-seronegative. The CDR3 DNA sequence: TGTGCCACCCGACAGGACACAGATACGCAGTATTTT. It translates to CATRQDTDTQYF.